The 2 T cell receptor beta chains in this list originate from one sample, sequenced in a study of monozygotic twins with inflammatory bowel disease. Following a re-call of the 5' RACE reads, TCRdb has one entry per CDR3 protein and lacks DNA. The sample table sets out around 400,000 distinct CDR3 sequences. Sequencing used blood. The receptors originated from a human donor with ulcerative colitis or Crohn's disease, or a healthy co-twin of an affected twin (not recorded which).

The V and J genes are TRBV6-5 and TRBJ1-6. Germline CDR1 MNHEY, CDR2 SVGAGI. This CDR3 contains 17 residues. The CDR3 spells CASSSETYEAYNSPLHF.

The V and J genes are TRBV7-2 and TRBJ1-2. Per germline, CDR1 SGHTA and CDR2 FQGNSA. This CDR3 comprises 14 residues. The CDR3 protein is CASSSGGTDENYTF.